Below, 28 T cell receptor beta chains from the same sample are listed, as sequenced in a study of early T cells in non-severe SARS-CoV-2 infection. TCRdb re-analysed the 5' RACE reads in MiXCR, keeping a single row per CDR3 protein. The repertoire holds under 35,000 distinct CDR3 sequences, with 5% to 7% as singletons. Sequencing was carried out using whole blood. These receptors all stem from an adult who was a healthcare worker with PCR-confirmed SARS-CoV-2 infection or an uninfected control (not recorded which).

This clonotype has at least ten counts. The rearrangement joins TRBV28 to TRBJ1-3; 8 bases are shared with TRBD1. V lost 6 bases, J lost 8 bases, and 9 bases stayed unmatched. From germline, CDR1 is MDHEN and CDR2 SYDVKM. The CDR3 runs 14 residues. CDR3 sequence reads: CASSPETGEDTIYF. The CDR3, as DNA: TGTGCCAGCAGCCCAGAGACAGGGGAGGACACCATATATTTT.

Many counts were recorded for this clonotype. This sequence joins TRBV6-6 and TRBJ2-1; D gene ambiguous. V dropped 8 bases and J dropped 10 bases, with 12 bases sitting between them. The germline V gene has CDR1 MNHNY and CDR2 SVGAGI (reference sequence). This CDR3 has 11 amino acids. CDR3 residues: CASHAIGEQFF. DNA for the CDR3: TGTGCCAGCCACGCTATCGGGGAGCAGTTCTTC.

The rearrangement joins TRBV28 to TRBJ2-7, with 8 bases that match TRBD2. Per germline, CDR1 MDHEN and CDR2 SYDVKM. V was clipped by 5 bases and J by 13 bases; unmatched bases: 7. The CDR3 contains 11 residues. CDR3 loop: CASSLSGVDYF. CDR3 nucleotide sequence: TGTGCCAGCAGTCTTAGCGGGGTGGACTACTTC.

This clonotype was observed many times. The CDR3 loop is CASSSDVSRTKYF. CDR3 DNA: TGTGCCAGCAGCAGTGATGTGTCACGGACGAAGTATTTT. The chain joins TRBV28 to TRBJ2-3; no clear D. Germline V CDR1 and CDR2: MDHEN, SYDVKM. Trimming cost V 6 bases and J 13 bases, with 20 bases left between them. This CDR3 contains 13 residues.

In this sample, this clonotype turned up a few times. CDR3 bases: TGTGCCAGCAGCTTAGGGACAGGGGTTAATTCACCCCTCCACTTT. It specifies CASSLGTGVNSPLHF. The chain recombines TRBV7-9 with TRBJ1-6, with 9 bases identical to TRBD1. The CDR3 is made up of 15 amino acids. With 1 base clipped from V and 6 bases from J, the junction kept 1 base outside the gene matches. Germline V gene sequence: CDR1 SEHNR, CDR2 FQNEAQ (reference sequence).

This clonotype was picked up many times. V usage is TRBV7-9 and J usage is TRBJ1-4; TRBD1 might be the D (5 bases). Per germline, CDR1 SEHNR and CDR2 FQNEAQ (reference sequence). Trimming took 1 base from V and 7 from J, leaving 10 bases between them. The CDR3 extends over 14 amino acids. CDR3: CASSLVPGGEKLFF. The CDR3, as DNA: TGTGCCAGCAGCTTAGTTCCGGGGGGTGAAAAACTGTTTTTT.

This clonotype was detected once. Possible read error: a much larger clone is one base away. The CDR3 ends on some other residue instead of the conserved phenylalanine or tryptophan, so this is likely a read error. CDR3 nucleotides: TGCGCCACCCCGACCGGGACAGACTCCTACGAGCAGTACTAC. It translates to CATPTGTDSYEQYY. The chain recombines TRBV10-1 with TRBJ2-7, with 7 bases identical to TRBD1. V lost 10 bases and J lost 0; bases outside the gene matches: 9. The CDR3 is 14 amino acids. Looked up from germline, CDR1 is WNHNN and CDR2 is SYGVQD (reference sequence).

The V call is TRBV19, the J call TRBJ1-5, with D tentatively TRBD1 (5 bases). Trimming removed 7 bases from V and 3 bases from J, with 10 bases in between. This CDR3 has 13 residues. The V gene's germline CDR1 is LNHDA and CDR2 SQIVND (reference sequence). The CDR3 region is CASTKGDNQPQHF. The CDR3 nucleotides are TGTGCCAGTACGAAAGGGGACAATCAGCCCCAGCATTTT.

This clonotype was recorded at least ten times. The chain uses TRBV5-1 and TRBJ2-3; 7 bases align to TRBD1. Germline trimming cut 0 bases from V and 2 bases from J; bases unmatched to any gene: 6. CDR3 size: 16 residues. Germline V lookup: CDR1 SGHRS, CDR2 YFSETQ. The CDR3 DNA is TGCGCCAGCAGCTTGGCCGGACAGGAGGCCACAGATACGCAGTATTTT. Translated, it gives CASSLAGQEATDTQYF.

This clonotype was detected ten times or more. V and J are TRBV20-1 and TRBJ1-4; possible D gene TRBD1, 5 bases. Trimming stripped 5 bases from V and 7 bases from J, with 11 bases between. The germline V gene has CDR1 DFQATT and CDR2 SNEGSKA (reference sequence). The CDR3 is made up of 12 amino acids. The CDR3 DNA sequence: TGCAGTGCTCGGCTGGGGGTTGAAAAACTGTTTTTT. This codes for CSARLGVEKLFF.

Only a few counts were recorded for this clonotype. V is TRBV6-1 and J is TRBJ2-5; D assignment may be TRBD1 or TRBD2 (6 bases each). The CDR3 extends over 14 amino acids. Germline V gives CDR1 MNHNS, CDR2 SASEGT. The V and J ends lost 5 bases and 5 bases respectively, with 15 bases between them. CDR3: CASSRQGTGETQYF. The CDR3 nucleotides read TGTGCCAGCAGTAGGCAGGGGACTGGTGAGACCCAGTACTTC.

This clonotype showed up many times. The chain uses TRBV7-2 and TRBJ2-3; no firm D call. Germline loops: CDR1 SGHTA, CDR2 FQGNSA. Trimming pared 5 bases from V and 1 base from J, leaving 4 bases between. The CDR3 length is 12 residues. CDR3 sequence: CASSPRTDTQYF. The CDR3 DNA reads TGTGCCAGCAGCCCTCGCACAGATACGCAGTATTTT.

This rearrangement joins TRBV3-1 to TRBJ2-5; 15 bases agree with TRBD2. Losses at the gene ends were 5 bases for V and 3 bases for J; bases not matched to a gene: 4. The CDR3 extends over 16 amino acids. Per germline, CDR1 LGHDT and CDR2 YNNKEL (reference sequence). CDR3 nucleotide sequence: TGTGCCAGCAGCTGGGGACTAGCGGGGGGAAAAGAGACCCAGTACTTC. Its translation: CASSWGLAGGKETQYF.

This clonotype was recorded a few times. V usage is TRBV3-1 and J usage is TRBJ2-7, with 11 bases fitting TRBD2. With V trimmed by 4 bases and J by 6 bases, 5 bases remained unmatched. The CDR3 length is 14 residues. From germline, CDR1 is LGHDT and CDR2 YNNKEL (reference sequence). The CDR3 sequence is CASSLRGLAAEQYF. The CDR3 nucleotides are TGTGCCAGCAGCCTCAGGGGACTAGCGGCCGAGCAGTACTTC.

This clonotype was recorded a few times. V gene TRBV7-2 combines with J gene TRBJ2-7; 9 nucleotides match TRBD1. This CDR3 comprises 14 residues. Germline V gene sequence: CDR1 SGHTA, CDR2 FQGNSA. The J segment lost 2 bases and the V segment lost 5 bases, leaving 4 bases of the junction unmatched. Written as DNA, the CDR3 is TGTGCCAGCAGCGCGGACAGGGGTACCTACGAGCAGTACTTC. As protein: CASSADRGTYEQYF. The full variable domain, with the rest looked up from reference TRBV7-2 and TRBJ2-7, is GAGVSQSPSNKVTEKGKDVELRCDPISGHTALYWYRQSLGQGLEFLIYFQGNSAPDKSGLPSDRFSAERTGGSVSTLTIQRTQQEDSAVYLCASSADRGTYEQYFGPGTRLTVT.

Only a few counts were recorded for this clonotype. The chain employs TRBV3-1 and TRBJ1-1; 8 positions match TRBD1. Losses at the gene ends were 1 base for V and 6 bases for J; bases not matched to a gene: 10. The V gene's germline CDR1 is LGHDT and CDR2 YNNKEL (reference sequence). The CDR3 is made up of 16 amino acids. The CDR3 nucleotides read TGTGCCAGCAGCCAAGCAGGGGGCTTAAGTGAGGCTGAAGCTTTCTTT. Translated: CASSQAGGLSEAEAFF. Drawing the rest from reference TRBV3-1 and TRBJ1-1, the complete variable domain is DTAVSQTPKYLVTQMGNDKSIKCEQNLGHDTMYWYKQDSKKFLKIMFSYNNKELIINETVPNRFSPKSPDKAHLNLHINSLELGDSAVYFCASSQAGGLSEAEAFFGQGTRLTVV.

V gene TRBV3-1 combines with J gene TRBJ2-3; D is uncertain. V shed 1 base and J shed 7 bases, with 3 bases lying between them. Per germline, CDR1 LGHDT and CDR2 YNNKEL (reference sequence). The CDR3 loop spans 11 amino acids. CDR3 nucleotides: TGTGCCAGCAGCCAAGGGCATACGCAGTATTTT. Amino acid sequence: CASSQGHTQYF.

Remarks on this clonotype: A much larger clone sits a single nucleotide away, making a read error possible. V usage is TRBV12-3 or TRBV12-4 and J usage is TRBJ2-1; no clear D gene. Trimming cost V 7 bases and J 8 bases, with 15 bases left between them. The CDR3 runs 13 residues. CDR3: CASTYSPNDEQFF. The CDR3 DNA reads TGTGCCAGCACGTACAGTCCTAACGATGAGCAGTTCTTC.

V usage is TRBV11-2 and J usage is TRBJ1-4, with 7 positions matching TRBD1. This CDR3 is 14 amino acids long. After removal of 5 bases from V and 7 bases from J, the junction contained 7 bases not matched to a gene. The V gene's germline CDR1 is SGHAT and CDR2 FQNNGV. For the CDR3, the DNA is TGTGCCAGCAGCCCAACAGGGGTCGGTGAAAAACTGTTTTTT. This translates into CASSPTGVGEKLFF. Full variable domain (remainder filled in from reference TRBV11-2 and TRBJ1-4): EAGVAQSPRYKIIEKRQSVAFWCNPISGHATLYWYQQILGQGPKLLIQFQNNGVVDDSQLPKDRFSAERLKGVDSTLKIQPAKLEDSAVYLCASSPTGVGEKLFFGSGTQLSVL.

This sequence joins TRBV7-9 and TRBJ1-2, with TRBD1 as a possible D gene (6 bases). This CDR3 is built from 15 residues. Germline values: CDR1 SEHNR, CDR2 FQNEAQ (reference sequence). Trimming cost V 4 bases and J 4 bases, with 16 bases left between them. CDR3 sequence: CASSSPRTVSYGYTF. The CDR3, as DNA: TGTGCCAGCAGCTCCCCCCGGACAGTCTCCTATGGCTACACCTTC.

This clonotype was counted ten times or more. This chain uses TRBV20-1 with TRBJ2-3; 8 bases align to TRBD2. The CDR3 covers 16 residues. V was pared by 0 bases and J by 4 bases, with 9 bases of the junction left unmatched. Looked up from germline, CDR1 is DFQATT and CDR2 is SNEGSKA (reference sequence). CDR3 DNA sequence: TGCAGTGCTAGAGATATAGGACTAGCCGGCCCAGATACGCAGTATTTT. It is translated as CSARDIGLAGPDTQYF.

This clonotype was detected many times. The V call is TRBV19, the J call TRBJ1-2; 8 bases align to TRBD1. The CDR3 length is 15 residues. Germline V lookup: CDR1 LNHDA, CDR2 SQIVND (reference sequence). V lost 8 bases to trimming and J lost 5 bases; unmatched junction nucleotides: 13. CDR3 in amino acids: CASHLTDRGGYGYTF. CDR3 coding DNA: TGTGCCAGTCATTTAACCGACAGGGGAGGATATGGCTACACCTTC. Full variable domain (missing parts from reference TRBV19 and TRBJ1-2): DGGITQSPKYLFRKEGQNVTLSCEQNLNHDAMYWYRQDPGQGLRLIYYSQIVNDFQKGDIAEGYSVSREKKESFPLTVTSAQKNPTAFYLCASHLTDRGGYGYTFGSGTRLTVV.

This clonotype was detected ten times or more. V is TRBV12-3 or TRBV12-4 and J is TRBJ1-6, with D uncertain. Between the trimmed V and J ends, which lost 1 base and 5 bases, there was a span of 6 bases. The CDR3 has 14 amino acids. CDR3 region: CASSLGRHNSPLHF. The CDR3 DNA reads as TGTGCCAGCAGTTTAGGACGCCATAATTCACCCCTCCACTTT.

A few counts support this clonotype. The chain employs TRBV4-3 and TRBJ2-1, with 8 bases that match TRBD2. Germline CDR1 and CDR2: LGHNA and YSLEER. V shed 0 bases, J shed 7 bases, and the junction held 5 bases outside the gene matches. This CDR3 region has 15 residues. The CDR3 nucleotides are TGCGCCAGCAGCCAAGAAATGGCTAGCGGGAATGAGCAGTTCTTC. Residues: CASSQEMASGNEQFF.

This clonotype has a count of ten or more. The chain is built from TRBV29-1 and TRBJ2-2, with D perhaps matching TRBD2 (6 bases). The CDR3 covers 14 residues. The V end was cut by 5 bases, the J end by 6 bases, with 16 bases between. Germline CDR1 and CDR2: SQVTM and ANQGSEA. The CDR3 protein is CSVRALSGAGELFF. CDR3 DNA: TGCAGCGTTCGGGCACTCTCGGGGGCCGGGGAGCTGTTTTTT.

This clonotype was seen many times. The V call is TRBV24-1, the J call TRBJ2-1; no reliable D call. Trimming stripped 5 bases from V and 0 bases from J, with 10 bases between. The CDR3 is 15 residues long. Per germline, CDR1 KGHDR and CDR2 SFDVKD. CDR3 amino acids: CATSVGTVSYNEQFF. As DNA, the CDR3 is TGTGCCACCAGTGTTGGAACAGTCTCCTACAATGAGCAGTTCTTC.

The chain has TRBV20-1 and TRBJ1-1; D unclear. Trimming left V 6 bases short and J 5 bases short, with 10 bases between. The CDR3 spans 11 residues. Germline V gene sequence: CDR1 DFQATT, CDR2 SNEGSKA (reference sequence). The CDR3 region has the DNA TGCAGTGCCCTAAGGTTAACTGAAGCTTTCTTT. Residues: CSALRLTEAFF.

This clonotype has ten or more counts. This chain joins TRBV4-3 and TRBJ2-1, with 9 bases lining up with TRBD2. The CDR3 runs 15 residues. CDR1 and CDR2 (germline): LGHNA, YSLEER. The V gene end was trimmed by 0 bases and the J gene end by 13 bases; junction bases not matched to a gene: 10. The CDR3 DNA is TGCGCCAGCAGCCAAGATCAAGGGCTAGCGGGGCTACAGTTCTTC. The encoded protein is CASSQDQGLAGLQFF.